The 7 T cell receptor beta chains reported below all come from one sample, sequenced in a study of beta chain features in type 1 diabetes. The isolated RNA, all of it, was reverse transcribed, so expressed TCRB transcripts were what got sequenced. This table comes from immunoSEQ multiplex PCR, and its TCRdb copy is limited to in-frame clones, with some not included. The table lists around 500,000 clones, roughly an eighth of them singletons, with roughly 0.046% in the top ten. The sample consisted of naive CD4+ T cells from blood. These TCRs come from a woman under 30 in good health.

The J gene is TRBJ2-1, the V gene TRBV4-2, with D perhaps TRBD2 (6 bases). The CDR3 is made up of 14 amino acids. The ends were cut back, 4 bases at V and 3 bases at J, with 10 bases in the middle. CDR1 and CDR2 (germline): LGHNA, YNFKEQ. The CDR3 spells CASSRRGIYNEQFF. In nucleotides, the CDR3 is TGTGCCAGCAGCCGTCGCGGGATCTACAATGAGCAGTTCTTC.

This clone was picked up a small number of times. This chain uses TRBV7-2 with TRBJ2-7; no definite D call. The CDR3 contains 14 residues. V was pared by 3 bases and J by 0 bases, with 9 bases between. Germline V gene sequence: CDR1 SGHTA, CDR2 FQGNSA. The CDR3 protein is CASSFGRSSYEQYF. Written as DNA, the CDR3 is TGTGCCAGCAGCTTCGGGCGGAGCTCCTACGAGCAGTACTTC. The entire variable domain, with the rest obtained from reference TRBV7-2 and TRBJ2-7, is as follows: GAGVSQSPSNKVTEKGKDVELRCDPISGHTALYWYRQSLGQGLEFLIYFQGNSAPDKSGLPSDRFSAERTGGSVSTLTIQRTQQEDSAVYLCASSFGRSSYEQYFGPGTRLTVT.

The J gene is TRBJ2-7, the V gene TRBV29-1; the D gene is possibly TRBD2 (8 bases). V lost 4 bases to trimming and J lost 6 bases, with 22 bases between them. The CDR3 is 15 amino acids. Germline CDR1 is SQVTM and CDR2 is ANQGSEA. The CDR3 reads CSVAGRGTATSEQYF. The CDR3 DNA follows: TGCAGCGTTGCCGGGAGGGGGACAGCGACTTCCGAGCAGTACTTC.

This rearrangement joins TRBV4-2 to TRBJ2-3; tentatively, D is TRBD1 or TRBD2 (5 bases each). Trimming removed 0 bases at V and 2 bases at J, with 15 bases between. Germline V gene data show CDR1 as LGHNA and CDR2 as YNFKEQ. This CDR3 has 17 residues. CDR3 in DNA: TGTGCCAGCAGCCAAGAAAGGGGCAGCGGAGACACAGATACGCAGTATTTT. Translation: CASSQERGSGDTDTQYF.

This clone has a handful of counts. The chain employs TRBV5-4 and TRBJ1-1, with a weak D call TRBD1 (5 bases). Germline V gene lookup returns CDR1 SGHNT and CDR2 YYREEE (reference sequence). The CDR3 contains 14 residues. V was shortened by 4 bases and J by 5 bases, with 15 bases between the two germline ends. CDR3 sequence reads: CASSPWAGKTEAFF. The CDR3 nucleotides are TGTGCCAGCAGCCCTTGGGCAGGGAAGACTGAAGCTTTCTTT.

The DNA of the CDR3 is TGTGCCAGCAGCCCGATTAAGGGGAGCTCCTACAATGAGCAGTTCTTC. Its protein product is CASSPIKGSSYNEQFF. The V call is TRBV5-4, the J call TRBJ2-1, with D possibly called TRBD1 or TRBD2 (5 bases each). This CDR3 is built from 16 residues. The V end lost 4 bases, the J end lost 0 bases, and 14 bases lay between the germline ends. Germline CDR1 is SGHNT and CDR2 is YYREEE (reference sequence).

CDR3: CSVHQGLQETQYF. The DNA of the CDR3 is TGCAGCGTCCACCAGGGCCTACAAGAGACCCAGTACTTC. This chain connects TRBV29-1 to TRBJ2-5, with a tentative D call TRBD1 (5 bases). Between the trimmed V and J ends, which lost 6 bases and 2 bases, there was a span of 13 bases. The CDR3 has 13 residues. Germline V gene data show CDR1 as SQVTM and CDR2 as ANQGSEA.